The TCR beta chain described here comes from a study of blood T cell repertoires in COVID-19. About the research overall: Sample material is recorded as cDNA or gDNA derived from T cells, B-cell-depleted T cells, or PBMCs.

Per the original data handling: By means of reference gene primer amplification, nucleated cell counts were estimated. Assay used: immunoSEQ multiplex PCR; TCRdb lists only in-frame clones, some missing. V and J calls and clone size come straight from that table; D and trimming were deduced from the DNA. This table holds around 380,000 clones, 81% found once. Sequenced: peripheral blood. This sequence originates from a human donor with acute or convalescent COVID-19. The donor label of this sample is uncertain.

CDR3 DNA: TGCGCCAGCAGTGAGTCGACTCTAGCGGGGGTCTACAATGAGCAGTTCTTC. Protein sequence: CASSESTLAGVYNEQFF. The chain joins TRBV10-2 to TRBJ2-1; 10 bases are a match to TRBD2. This CDR3 region has 17 residues. The germline V gene encodes CDR1 WSHSY and CDR2 SAAADI. The ends lost 0 bases at V and 3 bases at J; junction bases unmatched: 5.